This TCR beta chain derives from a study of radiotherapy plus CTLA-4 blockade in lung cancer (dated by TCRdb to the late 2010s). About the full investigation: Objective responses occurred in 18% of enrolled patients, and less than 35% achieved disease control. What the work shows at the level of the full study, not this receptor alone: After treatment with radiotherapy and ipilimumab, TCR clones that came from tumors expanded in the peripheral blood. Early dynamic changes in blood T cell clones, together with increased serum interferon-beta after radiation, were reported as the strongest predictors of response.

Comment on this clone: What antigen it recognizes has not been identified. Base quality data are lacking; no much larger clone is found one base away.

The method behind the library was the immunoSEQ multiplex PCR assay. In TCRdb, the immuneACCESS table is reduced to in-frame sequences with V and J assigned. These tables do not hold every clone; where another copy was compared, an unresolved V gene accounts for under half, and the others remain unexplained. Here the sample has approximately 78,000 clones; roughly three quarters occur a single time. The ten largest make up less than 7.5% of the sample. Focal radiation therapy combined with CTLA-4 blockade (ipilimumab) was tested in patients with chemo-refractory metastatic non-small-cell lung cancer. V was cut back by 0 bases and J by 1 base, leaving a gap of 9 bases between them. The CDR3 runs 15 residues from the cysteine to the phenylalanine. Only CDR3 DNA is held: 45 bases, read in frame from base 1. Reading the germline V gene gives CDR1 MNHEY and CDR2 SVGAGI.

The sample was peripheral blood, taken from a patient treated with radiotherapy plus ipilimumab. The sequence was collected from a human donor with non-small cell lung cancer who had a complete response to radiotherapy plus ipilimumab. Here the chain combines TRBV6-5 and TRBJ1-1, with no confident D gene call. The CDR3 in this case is CASSYSPEKNTEAFF. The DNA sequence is TGTGCCAGCAGTTACTCGCCAGAAAAGAACACTGAAGCTTTCTTT.